This TCR beta chain is from a study of CD8 T cells in ankylosing spondylitis. Study-level points and caveats: Among TCR beta sequences, a motif of eight highly homologous variants appeared characteristic of ankylosing spondylitis blood.

TCRdb independently ran MiXCR on the 5' RACE reads; one entry per CDR3 protein. The table shows 330,000 or so distinct CDR3 sequences, with approximately 8.2% occurring only once. This clonotype has only a few counts. Its antigen is not known. There are 14 residues in the CDR3. The V and J ends lost 4 bases and 4 bases respectively, with 14 bases between them. CDR1 and CDR2 (germline): SGHDN, FVKESK. Sequencing input: blood, either unsorted or a sorted T cell fraction (not recorded which). The sequence derives from a male donor with ankylosing spondylitis. The J gene is TRBJ2-7, the V gene TRBV14; D tentatively fits TRBD1 or TRBD2 (5 bases each). The CDR3 DNA reads TGTGCCAGCAGCCTTGGGGGTCCTGGGTACGAGCAGTACTTC. It encodes CASSLGGPGYEQYF.